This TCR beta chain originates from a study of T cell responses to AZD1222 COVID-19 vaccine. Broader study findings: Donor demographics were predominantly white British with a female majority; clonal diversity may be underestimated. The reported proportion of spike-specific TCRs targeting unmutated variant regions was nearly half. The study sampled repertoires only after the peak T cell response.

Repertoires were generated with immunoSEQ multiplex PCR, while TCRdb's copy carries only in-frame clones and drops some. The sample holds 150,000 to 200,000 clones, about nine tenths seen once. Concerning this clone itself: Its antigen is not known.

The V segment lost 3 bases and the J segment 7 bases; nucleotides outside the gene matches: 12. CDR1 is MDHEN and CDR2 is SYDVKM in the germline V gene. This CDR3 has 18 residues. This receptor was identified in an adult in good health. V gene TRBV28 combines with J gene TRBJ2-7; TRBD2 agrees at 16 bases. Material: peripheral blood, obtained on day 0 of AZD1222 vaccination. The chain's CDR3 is CASSFSGLAGGPRREQYF. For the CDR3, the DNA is TGTGCCAGCAGTTTCTCGGGACTAGCGGGAGGGCCGCGTCGGGAGCAGTACTTC.